The clone carrying this TCR beta chain was detected only a few times. Original data processing: The authors estimated nucleated cell counts from reference gene primer amplification. Only in-frame clones appear in the TCRdb table, and some are missing; sequencing was by immunoSEQ multiplex PCR. V and J calls and clone size come straight from that table; D and trimming were deduced from the DNA. The sample records about 140,000 clones, 65% to 85% being singletons. The data are from a study of blood T cell repertoires in COVID-19. Study details: Samples came from the United States, Italy and Spain, spanning acute and convalescent COVID-19. The cDNA or gDNA used as material had been derived from T cells, B-cell-depleted T cells, or PBMCs.

V was cut by 0 bases and J by 6 bases, with 6 bases left in between. The CDR3 runs to 12 residues. The germline gives CDR1 LGHDT, CDR2 YNNKEL (reference sequence). Material: peripheral blood. The chain links TRBV3-1 (or the pseudogene TRBV3-2) to TRBJ2-7; D unresolved. The clonotype originates from an older woman with acute or convalescent COVID-19. The CDR3 region has the DNA TGTGCCAGCAGCCAAGATTCACTCGAGCAGTACTTC. It translates to CASSQDSLEQYF.